These 17 T cell receptor beta chains came from one sample sequenced in a study of blood T cell repertoires in COVID-19. Using immunoSEQ multiplex PCR, the repertoire was profiled, and TCRdb retains in-frame clones only, with some absent. The sample yields a few hundred thousand clones, approximately 88% seen once. The sequenced material came from peripheral blood. All receptors come from a man in his forties or fifties with acute or convalescent COVID-19.

The chain is built from TRBV19 and TRBJ2-2, with 9 nucleotides matching TRBD2. V lost 5 bases, J lost 7 bases, and 11 bases stayed unmatched. CDR3 length: 16 residues. Germline V gives CDR1 LNHDA, CDR2 SQIVND (reference sequence). CDR3 loop: CASSLAGREGHGELFF. CDR3 in DNA: TGTGCCAGTAGTCTCGCAGGGCGGGAGGGCCACGGGGAGCTGTTTTTT.

The chain combines TRBV6-5 with TRBJ1-3, with 7 bases matching TRBD1. CDR1 and CDR2 from the germline V gene are MNHEY and SVGAGI. V shed 5 bases, J shed 3 bases, and the junction held 7 bases outside the gene matches. The CDR3 extends over 15 amino acids. CDR3 sequence: CASSTLDRRGNTIYF. CDR3 bases: TGTGCCAGCAGTACCTTGGACAGGCGTGGAAACACCATATATTTT.

The V call is TRBV28, the J call TRBJ1-4; possible D gene TRBD1, 6 bases. The CDR3 covers 15 residues. Trimming took 6 bases from V and 4 from J, leaving 15 bases between them. Per the germline V gene, CDR1 is MDHEN and CDR2 is SYDVKM. CDR3 sequence reads: CASSAPGVINEKLFF. The CDR3 coding sequence is TGTGCCAGCAGCGCCCCAGGGGTAATTAATGAAAAACTGTTTTTT.

The J gene is TRBJ2-7, the V gene TRBV2; 7 nucleotides line up with TRBD2. Germline V lookup: CDR1 SNHLY, CDR2 FYNNEI. J gave up 3 bases and V 4 bases, and 9 bases lay outside the gene matches. The CDR3 contains 15 residues. The CDR3 nucleotides are TGTGCCAGCAGTGGACTAGCAGCGGTATACTACGAGCAGTACTTC. Translating it yields CASSGLAAVYYEQYF.

This clone was counted only a few times. The V and J genes are TRBV27 and TRBJ1-1, with D perhaps TRBD1 (5 bases). V was clipped by 3 bases and J by 1 base, with 12 bases between them. Germline V lookup: CDR1 MNHEY, CDR2 SMNVEV (reference sequence). There are 15 residues in the CDR3. This CDR3 is CASSLKGPQNTEAFF. The CDR3 coding sequence is TGTGCCAGCAGTTTGAAGGGGCCACAGAACACTGAAGCTTTCTTT.

The chain uses TRBV6-4 and TRBJ2-7, with 9 bases that match TRBD2. CDR3 length: 15 residues. J gave up 5 bases and V 0 bases, and 5 bases lay outside the gene matches. Germline CDR1 MRHNA, CDR2 SNTAGT. Written as DNA, the CDR3 is TGTGCCAGCAGTGACTCGGCGGGGGGGCCGGACGAGCAGTACTTC. It specifies CASSDSAGGPDEQYF.

The chain is built from TRBV7-3 and TRBJ1-2; D perhaps matches TRBD1 (5 bases). V was trimmed by 2 bases and J by 7 bases, leaving 17 bases between them. The CDR3 has 15 residues. Per germline, CDR1 SGHTA and CDR2 FQGTGA. CDR3 bases: TGTGCCAGCAGCTTATCCCGCCGGGGGGATGGTGGCTACACCTTC. It encodes CASSLSRRGDGGYTF.

The V call is TRBV9, the J call TRBJ2-2, with D unclear. The CDR3 totals 15 residues. The V gene's germline CDR1 is SGDLS and CDR2 YYNGEE. With 3 bases removed from V and 2 bases from J, the gap between germline ends came to 11 bases. Here the CDR3 DNA reads TGTGCCAGCAGCGCCAATACAATCAACACCGGGGAGCTGTTTTTT. Translated, it gives CASSANTINTGELFF.

The V gene is TRBV11-2, the J gene TRBJ2-7, with a tentative D call TRBD2 (7 bases). The germline V gene encodes CDR1 SGHAT and CDR2 FQNNGV. CDR3 size: 16 residues. The V end was cut by 4 bases, the J end by 0 bases, with 16 bases between. CDR3 loop: CASSSLGAGVSYEQYF. The CDR3 region has the DNA TGTGCCAGCAGCTCGTTGGGGGCGGGAGTCTCCTACGAGCAGTACTTC. The whole variable domain, remainder taken from reference TRBV11-2 and TRBJ2-7, is EAGVAQSPRYKIIEKRQSVAFWCNPISGHATLYWYQQILGQGPKLLIQFQNNGVVDDSQLPKDRFSAERLKGVDSTLKIQPAKLEDSAVYLCASSSLGAGVSYEQYFGPGTRLTVT.

This clone is a singleton in its sample. The chain joins TRBV2 to TRBJ2-7, with D perhaps matching TRBD1 (5 bases). V was pared by 7 bases and J by 6 bases, with 19 bases between. In germline, CDR1 is SNHLY, CDR2 FYNNEI. CDR3 length: 14 amino acids. The CDR3 DNA sequence: TGTGCCAGCAACGAGGATCCAGGGTACAGCGAGCAGTACTTC. It codes for CASNEDPGYSEQYF.

This clone has a single count. The chain couples TRBV4-1 to TRBJ2-2; D perhaps matches TRBD1 (5 bases). Germline CDR1 reads MGHRA; CDR2 reads YSYEKL. Between the trimmed V and J ends, which lost 3 bases and 3 bases, there was a span of 17 bases. CDR3 length equals 17 residues. The CDR3 DNA is TGCGCCAGCAGCCACATCAAGGGGTATCAGGACACCGGGGAGCTGTTTTTT. Translating gives CASSHIKGYQDTGELFF.

The rearrangement uses TRBV14 and TRBJ1-2; D remains ambiguous. The CDR3 runs to 14 residues. Germline CDR1 and CDR2: SGHDN and FVKESK. Trimming left V 0 bases short and J 0 bases short, with 5 bases between. Written as DNA, the CDR3 is TGTGCCAGCAGCCAAGAATCCGCTAACTATGGCTACACCTTC. Translated: CASSQESANYGYTF.

The V call is TRBV5-4, the J call TRBJ2-5, with D tentatively TRBD1 (5 bases). The CDR3 length is 15 residues. Germline V gives CDR1 SGHNT, CDR2 YYREEE (reference sequence). V shed 2 bases and J shed 5 bases, with 16 bases lying between them. CDR3 in DNA: TGTGCCAGCAGCTTAAGTTTTCGATCAGGGGAGACCCAGTACTTC. This sequence encodes CASSLSFRSGETQYF.

The J gene is TRBJ2-5, the V gene TRBV13; TRBD2 agrees at 13 bases. Trimming at V came to 5 bases and at J to 3 bases, leaving 3 bases not matched to a gene. The germline V gene has CDR1 PRHDT and CDR2 FYEKMQ (reference sequence). The length of the CDR3 is 15 residues. CDR3 amino acids: CASSPTSGREETQYF. The CDR3 DNA follows: TGTGCCAGCAGCCCCACTAGCGGGAGGGAAGAGACCCAGTACTTC.

The V gene is TRBV10-1, the J gene TRBJ2-4; perhaps TRBD1 as D (6 bases). The V end was cut by 8 bases, the J end by 0 bases, with 14 bases between. The CDR3 contains 15 residues. CDR1 and CDR2 (germline): WNHNN, SYGVQD (reference sequence). The CDR3, as DNA: TGCGCCAGCGTAGCACAGGGTTTAGCCAAAAACATTCAGTACTTC. This codes for CASVAQGLAKNIQYF.

This clone occurred once. V and J are TRBV27 and TRBJ2-1; weak D call: TRBD2 (5 bases). CDR1 and CDR2 from the germline V gene are MNHEY and SMNVEV (reference sequence). With 3 bases removed from V and 4 bases from J, the gap between germline ends came to 13 bases. The CDR3 is 15 residues long. CDR3 in amino acids: CASSLRRDKYNEQFF. CDR3 coding DNA: TGTGCCAGCAGTTTGAGACGGGATAAGTACAATGAGCAGTTCTTC.

The chain joins TRBV4-2 to TRBJ1-6; the match to TRBD1 covers 7 bases. The J segment lost 3 bases and the V segment lost 0 bases, leaving 2 bases of the junction unmatched. This CDR3 contains 16 residues. Germline CDR1 is LGHNA and CDR2 is YNFKEQ. Here the CDR3 DNA reads TGTGCCAGCAGCCAAGATGCAGGGGGCTATAATTCACCCCTCCACTTT. Its protein product is CASSQDAGGYNSPLHF.